Sequencing of this TCR beta chain was carried out in a study of response to subunit inactivated influenza vaccine. Overall study results and limits: Only a handful of new T cells, the authors suggested, are recruited with each seasonal influenza vaccination.

Worth noting for this clonotype: Its cognate antigen is unknown.

TCRdb re-analysed the RT-PCR reads in MiXCR, keeping a single row per CDR3 protein. The sample has 550,000 to 600,000 distinct CDR3 sequences, roughly 12% seen once; the top ten hold 10%. V was cut by 1 base and J by 4 bases, with 8 bases left in between. The CDR3 extends over 14 amino acids. CDR1 and CDR2 from the germline V gene are SGHTA and FQGNSA. The chain is built from TRBV7-2 and TRBJ2-1; D gene uncertain. Sequenced here: PBMCs from blood, sampled on the day of vaccination. The clonotype originates from a man over 45 who received an inactivated influenza vaccine. The CDR3 is CASSLGAEYNEQFF. CDR3 sequence (DNA): TGTGCCAGCAGCTTAGGGGCAGAATACAATGAGCAGTTCTTC.